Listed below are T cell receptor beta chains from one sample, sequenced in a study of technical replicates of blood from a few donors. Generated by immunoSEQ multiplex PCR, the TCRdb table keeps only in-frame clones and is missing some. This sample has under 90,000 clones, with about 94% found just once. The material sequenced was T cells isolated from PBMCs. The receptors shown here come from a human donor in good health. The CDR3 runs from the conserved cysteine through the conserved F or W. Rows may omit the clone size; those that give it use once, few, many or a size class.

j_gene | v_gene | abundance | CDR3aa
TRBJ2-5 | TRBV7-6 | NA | CASSFRSGGSKETQYF
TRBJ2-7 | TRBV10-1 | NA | CASSEAAGEVYEQYF
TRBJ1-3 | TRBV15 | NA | CATSREQGRGTIYF
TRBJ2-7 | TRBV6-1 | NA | CASSERGQGFTVWYEQYF
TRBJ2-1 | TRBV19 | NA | CASSIDRGGYNEQFF
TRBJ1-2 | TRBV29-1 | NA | CSADSQGDYGYTF
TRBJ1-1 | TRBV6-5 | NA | CAIPGQGEEVAFF
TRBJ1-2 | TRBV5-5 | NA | CASSFRTAHYGYTF
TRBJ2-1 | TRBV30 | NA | CAWSVLGTRGYNEQFF
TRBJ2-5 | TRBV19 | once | CASSESSSGAIQETQYF
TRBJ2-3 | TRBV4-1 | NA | CASSPGLAKTDTQYF
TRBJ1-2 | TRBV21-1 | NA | CASRPTTVGTGCDGYTF
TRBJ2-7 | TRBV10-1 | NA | CASSRDLSSYEQYF
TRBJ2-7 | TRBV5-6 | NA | CASSPGLGQFYEQYF
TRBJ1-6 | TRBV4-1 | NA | CASSQAGQRVYNSPLHF
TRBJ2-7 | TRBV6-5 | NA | CASSYRGQKDEQYF